This TCR beta chain originates from a study of neoadjuvant anti-PD-1 for oral cavity cancer. About the research overall: Nivolumab at 3 mg/kg was mostly given biweekly, three to four doses, pre-surgery. Study results and caveats: Each response group had just three patients in TCR analyses. Pretreatment Treg/Th17 ratio correlated inversely with post-treatment tumor clonality. PBMC Gini-index clonality exceeded responders' in non-responders post-nivolumab.

A remark on this clone: No antigen is known for it.

Described time point: after neoadjuvant nivolumab, at surgical resection. The V gene lost 7 bases and the J gene lost 4 bases, with 16 bases spanning the gap. Germline assignment: CDR1 MDHEN and CDR2 SYDVKM. The CDR3 contains 14 residues. This table comes from immunoSEQ multiplex PCR, and its TCRdb copy is limited to in-frame clones, with some not included. The repertoire holds over 65,000 clones, with 80% to 90% as singletons. Sequenced material: PBMCs, taken after nivolumab (anti-PD-1) treatment. This TCR derives from a person aged 35-80 years with oral cavity squamous cell carcinoma. The chain combines TRBV28 with TRBJ1-2; D might be TRBD1 (6 bases). The CDR3 DNA reads as TGTGCCAGCATAGGGGGGGGAAGAGTCTATGGCTACACCTTC. Its protein is CASIGGGRVYGYTF.